Below, 12 T cell receptor beta chains from the same sample are listed, as sequenced in a study of T cells after yellow fever vaccination. TCRdb ran MiXCR on the 5' RACE reads and lists one entry per CDR3 protein. The table records around 230,000 distinct CDR3 sequences, more than 6.5% of them present only once. This specimen consisted of CD4+ T cells sorted from PBMCs, obtained on the day of the yellow fever booster vaccination. These receptors all come from a man between 25 and 39 years old who received the YFV17D yellow fever vaccine.

The rearrangement joins TRBV20-1 to TRBJ2-5, with TRBD2 matching 8 bases. The CDR3 sequence is 16 residues long. Germline-derived CDR1 and CDR2 are DFQATT and SNEGSKA (reference sequence). Trimming at V came to 5 bases and at J to 1 base, leaving 12 bases not matched to a gene. The CDR3 sequence: CSALTSATNFQETQYF. CDR3 DNA sequence: TGCAGTGCTTTGACTAGCGCTACTAACTTCCAAGAGACCCAGTACTTC.

This clonotype has more than one count but fewer than ten. The chain carries TRBV5-4 and TRBJ2-7, with D possibly matching TRBD2 (6 bases). The germline V and J ends were trimmed by 5 bases and 2 bases, with 17 bases remaining between them. CDR3 length equals 15 residues. Per the germline V gene, CDR1 is SGHNT and CDR2 is YYREEE (reference sequence). The CDR3 sequence: CASSPPGREPYEQYF. CDR3 nucleotides: TGTGCCAGCAGTCCGCCGGGACGGGAGCCCTACGAGCAGTACTTC. Supplemented by reference TRBV5-4 and TRBJ2-7, the full variable domain reads ETGVTQSPTHLIKTRGQQVTLRCSSQSGHNTVSWYQQALGQGPQFIFQYYREEENGRGNFPPRFSGLQFPNYSSELNVNALELDDSALYLCASSPPGREPYEQYFGPGTRLTVT.

The chain joins TRBV20-1 to TRBJ2-5; TRBD2 agrees at 16 bases. Germline V lookup: CDR1 DFQATT, CDR2 SNEGSKA (reference sequence). The CDR3 contains 16 residues. V lost 0 bases, J lost 7 bases, and 5 bases stayed unmatched. In nucleotides, the CDR3 is TGCAGTGCTAGAGATGACGGGACTAGCGGGAGGGGGACCCAGTACTTC. It yields the protein CSARDDGTSGRGTQYF.

Regarding this clonotype: This sequence may be a read error, since a much larger clone differs from it by one base. The chain couples TRBV24-1 to TRBJ2-1; D is ambiguous. Trimming cost V 0 bases and J 9 bases, with 8 bases left between them. CDR3 size: 13 residues. In germline, CDR1 is KGHDR, CDR2 SFDVKD. As DNA, the CDR3 is TGTGCCACCAGTGATTTGGAAAGTGGTGAGCAGTTCTTC. It codes for CATSDLESGEQFF.

This clonotype came up a few times. The rearrangement joins TRBV5-1 to TRBJ1-2, with no clear D. Trimming cost V 2 bases and J 8 bases, with 19 bases left between them. The germline CDR1 and CDR2 sequences are SGHRS and YFSETQ. This CDR3 comprises 15 residues. CDR3 amino acids: CASSFGPTRDLGYTF. As DNA, the CDR3 is TGCGCCAGCAGCTTTGGCCCCACACGGGATCTCGGCTACACCTTC.

The genes are TRBV20-1 and TRBJ2-3; 9 nucleotides agree with TRBD2. The CDR3 is 15 amino acids. After removal of 5 bases from V and 2 bases from J, the junction contained 8 bases not matched to a gene. Germline V lookup: CDR1 DFQATT, CDR2 SNEGSKA (reference sequence). The CDR3 protein is CSAGRRLAATDTQYF. The CDR3 nucleotides are TGCAGTGCTGGGCGCCGACTAGCGGCCACAGATACGCAGTATTTT.

This clonotype was found many times. The V call is TRBV5-6, the J call TRBJ2-1; D remains unclear. CDR1 and CDR2 from the germline V gene are SGHDT and YYEEEE. The CDR3 extends over 13 amino acids. V dropped 4 bases and J dropped 7 bases, with 12 bases sitting between them. This chain's CDR3 is CASSHDMGNEQFF. The DNA of the CDR3 is TGTGCCAGCAGCCACGACATGGGGAATGAGCAGTTCTTC. The full variable domain, completed using reference TRBV5-6 and TRBJ2-1, is DAGVTQSPTHLIKTRGQQVTLRCSPKSGHDTVSWYQQALGQGPQFIFQYYEEEERQRGNFPDRFSGHQFPNYSSELNVNALLLGDSALYLCASSHDMGNEQFFGPGTRLTVL.

Many counts were recorded for this clonotype. The chain joins TRBV5-1 to TRBJ2-1; tentatively, D is TRBD2 (5 bases). Germline CDR1 SGHRS, CDR2 YFSETQ. With 3 bases removed from V and 0 bases from J, the gap between germline ends came to 13 bases. The CDR3 has 16 amino acids. CDR3 amino acids: CASSSSARGSYNEQFF. The DNA for the CDR3 is TGCGCCAGCAGCTCCTCAGCACGGGGCTCCTACAATGAGCAGTTCTTC.

This clonotype was counted many times. The rearrangement uses TRBV7-2 and TRBJ2-1; either TRBD1 or TRBD2 may fit D (5 bases each). There are 12 residues in the CDR3. V lost 8 bases and J 0 bases, leaving 5 bases between the germline ends. Germline CDR1 is SGHTA and CDR2 is FQGNSA. The CDR3 protein is CASGGSYNEQFF. The CDR3 region has the DNA TGTGCCAGCGGGGGCTCCTACAATGAGCAGTTCTTC.

The sample holds a few counts of this clonotype. The chain combines TRBV6-5 with TRBJ2-5, with TRBD2 matching over 7 bases. The CDR3 has 14 amino acids. Trimming at V came to 2 bases and at J to 1 base, leaving 1 base not matched to a gene. Germline V gene sequence: CDR1 MNHEY, CDR2 SVGAGI. In nucleotides, the CDR3 is TGTGCCAGCAGTTACGGGGGGGGCCAAGAGACCCAGTACTTC. Residues: CASSYGGGQETQYF.

This clonotype was observed a handful of times. This chain connects TRBV24-1 to TRBJ2-3; 13 bases agree with TRBD2. This CDR3 has 18 residues. Germline assignment: CDR1 KGHDR and CDR2 SFDVKD. V lost 2 bases to trimming and J lost 2 bases; unmatched junction nucleotides: 6. CDR3 nucleotide sequence: TGTGCCACCAGTGATTGCCGACTAGCGGGAGGCCCCACAGATACGCAGTATTTT. Encoded protein: CATSDCRLAGGPTDTQYF.

The sample holds many counts of this clonotype. The rearrangement uses TRBV30 and TRBJ2-1; D may be TRBD2 (5 bases). Germline lookup yields CDR1 GTSNPN and CDR2 SVGIG (reference sequence). The CDR3 consists of 15 residues. The germline V and J ends were trimmed by 5 bases and 3 bases, with 17 bases remaining between them. DNA of the CDR3: TGTGCCTGGCAGAGTGGGTCGCGGGTCTACAATGAGCAGTTCTTC. This encodes CAWQSGSRVYNEQFF.